This is a list of T cell receptor beta chains from one sample in a study of shared clonotypes between healthy human individuals. Measured with immunoSEQ multiplex PCR; TCRdb has only the in-frame clones, and not every one. The top ten hold more than 1.5% of the sample, which has around 2,000,000 clones, around 93% seen once. The sequenced material came from naive CD8+ T cells from PBMCs. The receptors come from a man younger than 35 in good health. Some clones in this sample may be carry-over from other donors' samples. Both conserved end residues are part of each CDR3. D genes are given only for firm matches. Clone size is shown for a subset of rows, as once, few, many or a class of expanded clone.

v_call	j_call	d_call	clone_size	cdr3_nt	cdr3_aa
TRBV4-1	TRBJ2-2	-	-	TGCGCCAGCAGCCAAGTTCTCGGAGGGGAGCTGTTTTTT	CASSQVLGGELFF
TRBV18	TRBJ2-7	TRBD2	once	TGTGCCAGCTCACCACCCACTAGCGGCCCATCCTACGAGCAGTACTTC	CASSPPTSGPSYEQYF
TRBV5-6	TRBJ2-7	-	once	TGTGCCAGCAGCACTGGTGGGGCCTACGAGCAGTACTTC	CASSTGGAYEQYF
TRBV28	TRBJ2-2	-	-	TGTGCCAGCAGTTACGACACCTCTTTAACCGGGGAGCTGTTTTTT	CASSYDTSLTGELFF
TRBV19	TRBJ2-7	-	-	TGTGCCAGTAGCAACCGGGACACCTCGTACGAGCAGTACTTC	CASSNRDTSYEQYF
TRBV30	TRBJ2-7	-	-	TGTGCCTGGAGTGAGACGAACGAGCAGTACTTC	CAWSETNEQYF
TRBV7-9	TRBJ1-2	-	once	TGTGCCAGCAGCTTAGTGATGGGCTTCTATGGCTACACCTTC	CASSLVMGFYGYTF
TRBV10-3	TRBJ2-3	-	-	TGTGCCATCAGTGAGGCCGAGGGGCCAGCAGCTAGCACAGATACGCAGTATTTT	CAISEAEGPAASTDTQYF
TRBV10-3	TRBJ2-1	TRBD1	-	TGTGCCATCAGTGAAACAGGGGCTCTGAGGTTCTTC	CAISETGALRFF
TRBV7-7	TRBJ2-2	-	-	TGTGCCAGCAGCTTAGCGCGGGCGGAGGGGCCGGACACCGGGGAGCTGTTTTTT	CASSLARAEGPDTGELFF
TRBV7-8	TRBJ2-1	TRBD2	-	TGTGCCAGCAGCTTAGTTGGCGTAGCGGGATGGGGTGAGCAGTTCTTC	CASSLVGVAGWGEQFF
TRBV30	TRBJ2-3	-	-	TGTGCCTGGGATGCCAGGGTTCGCACAGATACGCAGTATTTT	CAWDARVRTDTQYF
TRBV29-1	TRBJ2-1	-	-	TGCAGCGCTACCCGGACTCTGGGGGACAATGAGCAGTTCTTC	CSATRTLGDNEQFF
TRBV28	TRBJ2-7	TRBD2	-	TGTGCCAGCGGAAGACTAGCGGATTCCTACGAGCAGTACTTC	CASGRLADSYEQYF
TRBV6-6	TRBJ2-2	-	-	TGTGCCAGCAGGTCAGAAAACACCGGGGAGCTGTTTTTT	CASRSENTGELFF
TRBV28	TRBJ2-7	-	-	TGTGCCAGCAGTTTTGTACCAGCGAGCTCCTACGAGCAGTACTTC	CASSFVPASSYEQYF
TRBV28	TRBJ2-7	-	-	TGTGCCAGCACCTCGGGGTTGTCGGGGAGGCCCGAGCAGTACTTC	CASTSGLSGRPEQYF
TRBV6-5	TRBJ2-5	-	-	TGTGCCAGCAGTTACAGCCAAGAGACCCAGTACTTC	CASSYSQETQYF
TRBV7-9	TRBJ2-1	TRBD2	-	TGTGCCAGCAGCCCCCGAGCTAGCGGGAGTAAGAATGAGCAGTTCTTC	CASSPRASGSKNEQFF
TRBV18	TRBJ1-2	-	-	TGTGCCAGCTCACCATCGACAGACCGTAACTATGGCTACACCTTC	CASSPSTDRNYGYTF
TRBV11-1	TRBJ2-7	TRBD2	-	TGTGCCAGCAGCTCAAGGACCGGGACTAGCGCTTACGAGCAGTACTTC	CASSSRTGTSAYEQYF
TRBV7-9	TRBJ1-1	TRBD1	once	TGTGCCAGCAGCCCGAGCAGGGGGCTGGAAAACACTGAAGCTTTCTTT	CASSPSRGLENTEAFF
TRBV4-1	TRBJ2-7	TRBD1	-	TGCGCCAGCAGCCCCCGGGACAGCGGCTACGAGCAGTACTTC	CASSPRDSGYEQYF
TRBV28	TRBJ1-3	-	-	TGTGCCAGCAGTTTGGTCCCTAAGCCGGCCGGAAACACCATATATTTT	CASSLVPKPAGNTIYF
TRBV27	TRBJ1-2	TRBD1	-	TGTGCCAGCAGTTTCTGGACAGGGTACGGCTACACCTTC	CASSFWTGYGYTF
TRBV7-3	TRBJ2-7	TRBD2	-	TGTGCCAGCAGCTTTGACGGGACTAGCGGCTTCTACGAGCAGTACTTC	CASSFDGTSGFYEQYF
TRBV19	TRBJ2-7	TRBD1	-	TGTGCCAGTAGCAGAAGACAGGGGCGCGTCCACGAGCAGTACTTC	CASSRRQGRVHEQYF
TRBV28	TRBJ2-7	-	-	TGTGCCACCTACGAGCAGTACTTC	CATYEQYF
TRBV9	TRBJ1-1	-	few	TGTGCCAGCAGCGGGTCAAGGGAGGGCACTGAAGCTTTCTTT	CASSGSREGTEAFF
TRBV4-3	TRBJ2-5	TRBD1	-	TGCGCCAGCAGCCACCATCTTTTCCGGGGACAGGGGATAGAGACCCAGTACTTC	CASSHHLFRGQGIETQYF
TRBV6-1	TRBJ2-5	-	-	TGTGCCAGCAGTGACGGGGGTCTCTCGGGGACCCAGTACTTC	CASSDGGLSGTQYF
TRBV15	TRBJ2-2	-	-	TGTGCCACCAGCAGGACTAGTTTCGCCGGGGAGCTGTTTTTT	CATSRTSFAGELFF
TRBV2	TRBJ2-7	-	-	TGTGCCAGCAGTCCCTCCCCCGTTTACGAGCAGTACTTC	CASSPSPVYEQYF
TRBV28	TRBJ2-7	TRBD2	-	TGTGCCAGCAGGGTAGCGGGAACCTACGAGCAGTACTTC	CASRVAGTYEQYF
TRBV19	TRBJ1-5	TRBD1	-	TGTGCCAGTAGTACGGATACAGGGGGACATCAGCCCCAGCATTTT	CASSTDTGGHQPQHF
TRBV2	TRBJ2-5	TRBD2	-	TGTGCCAGCGGGGCCTTGGTTAAGGTAGCGGGAGGGAAGGGCGTTGAGACCCAGTACTTC	CASGALVKVAGGKGVETQYF
TRBV28	TRBJ2-2	TRBD2	-	TGTGCCAGCAGAACCCGCCTAGCGGGATTGAACACCGGGGAGCTGTTTTTT	CASRTRLAGLNTGELFF
TRBV2	TRBJ2-1	TRBD1	-	TGTGCCAGCAGTGAAGCCCAGGGGGCTAACAATGAGCAGTTCTTC	CASSEAQGANNEQFF
TRBV9	TRBJ2-7	-	-	TGTGCCAGCAGCGTAGGTTCGTCCGGACAGAGACTCTACTTC	CASSVGSSGQRLYF
TRBV6-5	TRBJ2-6	-	-	TGTGCCAGCAGTTACGGCCCCACTGGGGCCAACGTCCTGACTTTC	CASSYGPTGANVLTF
TRBV13	TRBJ2-3	-	-	TGTGCCAGCAGCTTAATCCAAGACACAGATACGCAGTATTTT	CASSLIQDTDTQYF
TRBV6-5	TRBJ2-7	TRBD2	once	TGTGCCAGCAGTCAAGGGACGGGGGGGAACTACGAGCAGTACTTC	CASSQGTGGNYEQYF
TRBV11-2	TRBJ1-2	TRBD1	-	TGTGCCAGCAGCTTCACCGAGGGACAGGGGGCCAATGGCTACACCTTC	CASSFTEGQGANGYTF
TRBV15	TRBJ1-6	-	-	TGTGCCACCAGGACAGCCCTCATGAATTCACCCCTCCACTTT	CATRTALMNSPLHF
TRBV5-4	TRBJ2-7	TRBD2	-	TGTGCCAGCAGCTTGTCCCCAGCGGGAGCCCATGGCGAGCAGTACTTC	CASSLSPAGAHGEQYF
TRBV28	TRBJ2-2	TRBD1	-	TGTGCCAGCAGCTCTCACGCCGGGACAGTGACCGGGGAGCTGTTTTTT	CASSSHAGTVTGELFF
TRBV18	TRBJ2-3	-	-	TGTGCCAGCTCACTGGGTCAGCGGAAGGGCACAGATACGCAGTATTTT	CASSLGQRKGTDTQYF
TRBV11-2	TRBJ1-1	-	-	TGTGCCATCACGTTATTGCGGGGGGCGGTCACTGAAGCTTTCTTT	CAITLLRGAVTEAFF